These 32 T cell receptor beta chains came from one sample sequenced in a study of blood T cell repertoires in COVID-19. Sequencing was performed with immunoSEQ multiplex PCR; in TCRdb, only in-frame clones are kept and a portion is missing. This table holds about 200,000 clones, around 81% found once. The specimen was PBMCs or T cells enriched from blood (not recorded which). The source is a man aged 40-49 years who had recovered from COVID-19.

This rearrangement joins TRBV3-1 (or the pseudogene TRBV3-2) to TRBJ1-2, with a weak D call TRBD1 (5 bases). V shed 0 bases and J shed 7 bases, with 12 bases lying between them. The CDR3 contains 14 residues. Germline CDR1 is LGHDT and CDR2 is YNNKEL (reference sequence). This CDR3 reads CASSQDGRVGGYTF. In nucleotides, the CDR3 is TGTGCCAGCAGCCAAGACGGCAGGGTCGGTGGCTACACCTTC.

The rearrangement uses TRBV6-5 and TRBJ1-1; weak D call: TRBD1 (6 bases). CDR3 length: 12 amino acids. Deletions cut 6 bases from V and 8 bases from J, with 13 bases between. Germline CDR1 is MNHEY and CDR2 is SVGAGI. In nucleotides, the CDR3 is TGTGCCAGCAGACGTACCGGGACAGAAGCTTTCTTT. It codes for CASRRTGTEAFF.

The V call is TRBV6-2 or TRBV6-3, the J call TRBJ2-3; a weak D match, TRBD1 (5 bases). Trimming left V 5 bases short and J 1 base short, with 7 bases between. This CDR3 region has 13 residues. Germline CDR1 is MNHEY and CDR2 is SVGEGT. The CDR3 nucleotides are TGTGCCAGCAGTCTACAGGGCACAGATACGCAGTATTTT. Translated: CASSLQGTDTQYF.

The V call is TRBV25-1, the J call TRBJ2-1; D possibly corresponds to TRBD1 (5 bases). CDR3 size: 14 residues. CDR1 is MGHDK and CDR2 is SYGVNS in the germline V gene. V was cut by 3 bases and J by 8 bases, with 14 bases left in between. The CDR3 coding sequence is TGTGCCAGCAGTGAGGGCAGGGCGATTGATGAGCAGTTCTTC. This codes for CASSEGRAIDEQFF.

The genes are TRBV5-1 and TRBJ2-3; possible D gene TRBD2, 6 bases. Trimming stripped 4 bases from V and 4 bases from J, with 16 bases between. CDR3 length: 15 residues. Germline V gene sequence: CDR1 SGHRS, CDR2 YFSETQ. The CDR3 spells CASSPDPTRSDTQYF. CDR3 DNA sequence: TGCGCCAGCAGCCCCGACCCGACTAGATCAGATACGCAGTATTTT.

In DNA, the CDR3 is TGCGCCAGCAGCTTGGGGACAGGGTTCTATGGCTACACCTTC. It specifies CASSLGTGFYGYTF. The rearrangement uses TRBV5-1 and TRBJ1-2; 8 bases match TRBD1. V shed 0 bases and J 4 bases; nucleotides not matched to a gene: 2. The CDR3 extends over 14 amino acids. Germline V lookup: CDR1 SGHRS, CDR2 YFSETQ.

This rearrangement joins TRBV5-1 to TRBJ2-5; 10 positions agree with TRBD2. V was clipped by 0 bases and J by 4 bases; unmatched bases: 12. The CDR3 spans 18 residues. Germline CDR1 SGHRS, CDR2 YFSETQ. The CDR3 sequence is CASSLVPSGGAFLETQYF. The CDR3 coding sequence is TGCGCCAGCAGCTTGGTACCTAGCGGGGGCGCCTTCTTAGAGACCCAGTACTTC.

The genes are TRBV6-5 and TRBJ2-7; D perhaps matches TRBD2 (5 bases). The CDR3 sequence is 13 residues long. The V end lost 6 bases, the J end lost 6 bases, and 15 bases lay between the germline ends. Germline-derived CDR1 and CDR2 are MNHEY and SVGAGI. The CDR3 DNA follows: TGTGCCAGCAGGAGCCCATTCGGAGGCGAGCAGTACTTC. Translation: CASRSPFGGEQYF.

CDR3 nucleotides: TGTGCCAGCAGCTTGGGTGCAGACAGTAACAATGAGCAGTTCTTC. Translating it yields CASSLGADSNNEQFF. The J gene is TRBJ2-1, the V gene TRBV5-4, with D possibly being TRBD1 (5 bases). V lost 0 bases and J 5 bases, leaving 12 bases between the germline ends. This CDR3 is 15 amino acids long. Germline V gene sequence: CDR1 SGHNT, CDR2 YYREEE (reference sequence).

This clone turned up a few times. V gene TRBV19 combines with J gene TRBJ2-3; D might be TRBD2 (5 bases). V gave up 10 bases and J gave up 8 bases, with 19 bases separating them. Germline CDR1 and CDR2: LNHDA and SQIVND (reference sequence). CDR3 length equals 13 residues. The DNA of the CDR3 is TGTGCCACCAAAGGGTCGACGGCGGGTACGCAGTATTTT. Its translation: CATKGSTAGTQYF.

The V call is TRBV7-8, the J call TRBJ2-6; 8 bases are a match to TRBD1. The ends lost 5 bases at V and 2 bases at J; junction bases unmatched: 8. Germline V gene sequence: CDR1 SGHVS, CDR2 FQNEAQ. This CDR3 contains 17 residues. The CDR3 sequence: CASSPTQGAAGANVLTF. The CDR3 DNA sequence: TGTGCCAGCAGCCCCACTCAGGGGGCGGCTGGGGCCAACGTCCTGACTTTC.

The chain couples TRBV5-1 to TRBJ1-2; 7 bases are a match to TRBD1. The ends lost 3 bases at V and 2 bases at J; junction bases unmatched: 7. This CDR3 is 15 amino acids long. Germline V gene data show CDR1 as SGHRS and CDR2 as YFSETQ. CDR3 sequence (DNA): TGCGCCAGCAGCTCCGATACGACAGGGAACTATGGCTACACCTTC. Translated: CASSSDTTGNYGYTF.

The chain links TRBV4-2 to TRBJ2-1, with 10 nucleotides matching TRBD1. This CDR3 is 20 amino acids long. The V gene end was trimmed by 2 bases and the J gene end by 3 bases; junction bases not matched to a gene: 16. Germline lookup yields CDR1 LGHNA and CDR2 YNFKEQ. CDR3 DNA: TGTGCCAGCAGCCAACGGGCGACAGGGGGCCCTTCTCCTGGCTACAATGAGCAGTTCTTC. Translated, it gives CASSQRATGGPSPGYNEQFF.

The CDR3 region has the DNA TGCGCCAGCAGCCAAGATGGAGGGGCCACCTCTGGAAACACCATATATTTT. Encoded protein: CASSQDGGATSGNTIYF. V usage is TRBV4-1 and J usage is TRBJ1-3, with a tentative D call TRBD1 (5 bases). Deletions cut 0 bases from V and 0 bases from J, with 12 bases between. CDR1 MGHRA and CDR2 YSYEKL come from the germline V gene. This CDR3 is 17 amino acids long.

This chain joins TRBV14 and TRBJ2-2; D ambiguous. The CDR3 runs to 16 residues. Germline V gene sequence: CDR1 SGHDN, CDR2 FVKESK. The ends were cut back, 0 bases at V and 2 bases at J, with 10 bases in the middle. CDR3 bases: TGTGCCAGCAGCCAAGATATAGCCATTAACACCGGGGAGCTGTTTTTT. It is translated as CASSQDIAINTGELFF.

The CDR3: CASRVYRGQTEAFF. CDR3 DNA sequence: TGTGCCAGCAGAGTCTACAGGGGGCAAACTGAAGCTTTCTTT. The chain couples TRBV7-9 to TRBJ1-1, with 9 bases that match TRBD1. The V segment lost 6 bases and the J segment 5 bases; nucleotides outside the gene matches: 7. The CDR3 is made up of 14 amino acids. Germline V gives CDR1 SEHNR, CDR2 FQNEAQ (reference sequence).

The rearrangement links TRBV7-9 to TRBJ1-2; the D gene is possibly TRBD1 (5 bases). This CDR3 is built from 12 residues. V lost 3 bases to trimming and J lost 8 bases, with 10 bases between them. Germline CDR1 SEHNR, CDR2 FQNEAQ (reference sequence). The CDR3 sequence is CASSLGREGYTF. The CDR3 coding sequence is TGTGCCAGCAGCTTGGGGCGCGAGGGCTACACCTTC. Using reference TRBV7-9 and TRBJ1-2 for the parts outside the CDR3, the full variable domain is DTGVSQNPRHKITKRGQNVTFRCDPISEHNRLYWYRQTLGQGPEFLTYFQNEAQLEKSRLLSDRFSAERPKGSFSTLEIQRTEQGDSAMYLCASSLGREGYTFGSGTRLTVV.

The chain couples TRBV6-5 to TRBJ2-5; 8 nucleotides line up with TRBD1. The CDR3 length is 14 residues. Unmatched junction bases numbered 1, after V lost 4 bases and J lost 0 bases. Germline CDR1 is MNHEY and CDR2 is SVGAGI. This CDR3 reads CASSWDRYQETQYF. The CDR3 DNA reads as TGTGCCAGCAGTTGGGACAGGTACCAAGAGACCCAGTACTTC.

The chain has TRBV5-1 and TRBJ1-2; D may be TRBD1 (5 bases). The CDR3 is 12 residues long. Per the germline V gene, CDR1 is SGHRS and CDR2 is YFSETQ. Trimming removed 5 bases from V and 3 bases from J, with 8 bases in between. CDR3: CASRETDYGYTF. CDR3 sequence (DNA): TGCGCCAGCAGGGAGACAGACTATGGCTACACCTTC.

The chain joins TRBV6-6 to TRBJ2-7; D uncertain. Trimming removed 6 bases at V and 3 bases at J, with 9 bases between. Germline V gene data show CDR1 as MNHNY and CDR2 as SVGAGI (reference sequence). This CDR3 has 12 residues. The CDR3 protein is CASSPRSYEQYF. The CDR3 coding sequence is TGTGCCAGCAGCCCCCGGAGCTACGAGCAGTACTTC.

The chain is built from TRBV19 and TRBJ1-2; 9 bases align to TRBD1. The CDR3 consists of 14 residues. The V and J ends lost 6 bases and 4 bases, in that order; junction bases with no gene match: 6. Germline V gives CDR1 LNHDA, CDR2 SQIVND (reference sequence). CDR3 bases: TGTGCCAGTAGCGGGACAGGGCTCCCCTATGGCTACACCTTC. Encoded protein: CASSGTGLPYGYTF.

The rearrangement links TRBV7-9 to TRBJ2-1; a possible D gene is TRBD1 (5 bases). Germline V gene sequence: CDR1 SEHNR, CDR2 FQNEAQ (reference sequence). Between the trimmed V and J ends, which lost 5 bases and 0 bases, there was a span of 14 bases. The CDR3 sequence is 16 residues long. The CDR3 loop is CASSPGRINSYNEQFF. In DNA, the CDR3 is TGTGCCAGCAGCCCAGGGCGGATAAACTCCTACAATGAGCAGTTCTTC. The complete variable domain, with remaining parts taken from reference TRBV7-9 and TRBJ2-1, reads DTGVSQNPRHKITKRGQNVTFRCDPISEHNRLYWYRQTLGQGPEFLTYFQNEAQLEKSRLLSDRFSAERPKGSFSTLEIQRTEQGDSAMYLCASSPGRINSYNEQFFGPGTRLTVL.

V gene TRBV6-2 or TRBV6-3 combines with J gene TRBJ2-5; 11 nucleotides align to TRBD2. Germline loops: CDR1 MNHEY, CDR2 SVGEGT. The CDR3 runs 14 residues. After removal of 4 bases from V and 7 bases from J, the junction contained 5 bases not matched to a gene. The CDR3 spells CASSLLAGVVTQYF. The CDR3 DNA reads TGTGCCAGCAGTTTACTAGCGGGGGTTGTGACCCAGTACTTC.

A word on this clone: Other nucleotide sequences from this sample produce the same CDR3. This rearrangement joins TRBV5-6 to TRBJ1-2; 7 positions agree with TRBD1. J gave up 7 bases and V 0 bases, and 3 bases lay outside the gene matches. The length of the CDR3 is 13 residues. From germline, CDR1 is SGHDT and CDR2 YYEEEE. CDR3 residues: CASSLGQGGGYTF. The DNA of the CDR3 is TGTGCCAGCAGCTTGGGACAGGGCGGTGGCTACACCTTC. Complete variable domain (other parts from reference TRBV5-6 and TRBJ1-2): DAGVTQSPTHLIKTRGQQVTLRCSPKSGHDTVSWYQQALGQGPQFIFQYYEEEERQRGNFPDRFSGHQFPNYSSELNVNALLLGDSALYLCASSLGQGGGYTFGSGTRLTVV.

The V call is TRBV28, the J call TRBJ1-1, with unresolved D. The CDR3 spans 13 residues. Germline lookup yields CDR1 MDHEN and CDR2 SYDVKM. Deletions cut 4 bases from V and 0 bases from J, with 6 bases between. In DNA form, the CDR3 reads TGTGCCAGCAGTTCCCCAATGAACACTGAAGCTTTCTTT. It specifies CASSSPMNTEAFF.

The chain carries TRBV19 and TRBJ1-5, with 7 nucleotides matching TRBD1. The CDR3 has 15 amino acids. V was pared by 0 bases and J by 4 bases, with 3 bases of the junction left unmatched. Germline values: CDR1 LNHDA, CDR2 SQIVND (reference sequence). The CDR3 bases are TGTGCCAGTAGTATAGATCAGGGGGGAAATCAGCCCCAGCATTTT. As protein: CASSIDQGGNQPQHF.

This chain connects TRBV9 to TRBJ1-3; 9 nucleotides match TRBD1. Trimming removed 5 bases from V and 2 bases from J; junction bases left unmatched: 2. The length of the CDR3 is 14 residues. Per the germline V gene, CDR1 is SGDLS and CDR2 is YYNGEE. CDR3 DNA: TGTGCCAGCAGTCGACAGGGGGCTGGAAACACCATATATTTT. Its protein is CASSRQGAGNTIYF.

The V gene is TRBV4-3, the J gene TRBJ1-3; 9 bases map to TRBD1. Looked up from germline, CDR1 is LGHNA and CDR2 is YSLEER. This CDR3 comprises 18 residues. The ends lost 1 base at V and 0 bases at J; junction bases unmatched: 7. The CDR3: CASSQVGTGFSSGNTIYF. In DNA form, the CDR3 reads TGCGCCAGCAGCCAAGTGGGGACAGGGTTTAGCTCTGGAAACACCATATATTTT.

CDR3 nucleotides: TGTGCCAGCAGGGGGGCGGCCTATGGCTACACCTTC. It translates to CASRGAAYGYTF. The rearrangement joins TRBV12-3 or TRBV12-4 to TRBJ1-2, with a weak D call TRBD1 (6 bases). Trimming removed 6 bases at V and 4 bases at J, with 9 bases between. CDR3 length: 12 amino acids.

The CDR3 spells CAISESLRRGAAGELFF. CDR3 nucleotides: TGTGCCATCAGTGAGTCGTTGAGGAGGGGCGCGGCCGGGGAGCTGTTTTTT. This chain joins TRBV10-3 and TRBJ2-2; a weak D match, TRBD2 (6 bases). The germline gives CDR1 ENHRY, CDR2 SYGVKD. The V gene lost 0 bases and the J gene lost 6 bases, with 17 bases spanning the gap. This CDR3 comprises 17 residues.

CDR3 DNA sequence: TGTGCCAGCAACGAACGGGGGGTCCACAATGAGCAGTTCTTC. It is translated as CASNERGVHNEQFF. The chain has TRBV2 and TRBJ2-1; 7 bases match TRBD2. The CDR3 covers 14 residues. V was clipped by 7 bases and J by 5 bases; unmatched bases: 8. The germline V gene encodes CDR1 SNHLY and CDR2 FYNNEI.

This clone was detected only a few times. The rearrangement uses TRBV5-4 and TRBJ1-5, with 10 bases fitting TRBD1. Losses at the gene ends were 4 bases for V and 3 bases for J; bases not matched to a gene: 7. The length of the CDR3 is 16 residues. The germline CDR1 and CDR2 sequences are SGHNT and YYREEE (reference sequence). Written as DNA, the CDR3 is TGTGCCAGCAGCGTGGGACAGGGGTCCTTCAATCAGCCCCAGCATTTT. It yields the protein CASSVGQGSFNQPQHF.